The 18 T cell receptor beta chains given below trace back to one sample, sequenced in a study of technical replicates of blood from a handful of donors. TCRdb's copy holds only in-frame clones and misses some; the assay was immunoSEQ multiplex PCR. Among 50,000 to 65,000 clones listed, almost 95% were seen once. The sequencing sample was made of PBMCs. Receptors were obtained from a human donor in good health. Some clones in this sample may be carry-over from other donors' samples.

The rearrangement uses TRBV5-1 and TRBJ1-1; D is unclear. Per germline, CDR1 SGHRS and CDR2 YFSETQ. The CDR3 runs 14 residues. V was trimmed by 3 bases and J by 5 bases, leaving 14 bases between them. The CDR3 DNA reads TGCGCCAGCAGCTCGGCGCGGGGTGGAACTGAAGCTTTCTTT. This gives the protein CASSSARGGTEAFF.

The chain employs TRBV19 and TRBJ1-5; 7 bases map to TRBD1. Per the germline V gene, CDR1 is LNHDA and CDR2 is SQIVND (reference sequence). The CDR3 is made up of 14 amino acids. The V and J ends lost 4 bases and 2 bases, in that order; junction bases with no gene match: 2. The CDR3 sequence: CASSNRGGNQPQHF. CDR3 nucleotide sequence: TGTGCCAGTAGTAACAGGGGAGGCAATCAGCCCCAGCATTTT.

This clone was picked up a small number of times. Additional DNA sequences in this sample encode the identical CDR3. V gene TRBV7-2 combines with J gene TRBJ1-1, with D hard to call. Germline CDR1 is SGHTA and CDR2 is FQGNSA. V shed 2 bases and J shed 1 base, with 5 bases lying between them. The CDR3 runs 13 residues. DNA for the CDR3: TGTGCCAGCAGCTTAAGAGGGAACACTGAAGCTTTCTTT. It encodes CASSLRGNTEAFF. Complete variable domain (other parts from reference TRBV7-2 and TRBJ1-1): GAGVSQSPSNKVTEKGKDVELRCDPISGHTALYWYRQSLGQGLEFLIYFQGNSAPDKSGLPSDRFSAERTGGSVSTLTIQRTQQEDSAVYLCASSLRGNTEAFFGQGTRLTVV.

The J gene is TRBJ1-5, the V gene TRBV7-2, with D maybe TRBD1 (6 bases). The ends were cut back, 4 bases at V and 7 bases at J, with 8 bases in the middle. Per the germline V gene, CDR1 is SGHTA and CDR2 is FQGNSA. The CDR3 consists of 12 residues. The CDR3 region has the DNA TGTGCCAGCAGCTCACAGGGCCAGCCCCAGCATTTT. Translating gives CASSSQGQPQHF.

V and J are TRBV12-5 and TRBJ2-7; D is perhaps TRBD1 (6 bases). V lost 2 bases to trimming and J lost 6 bases, with 11 bases between them. CDR1 and CDR2 (germline): LGHNT, FRNRAP. The CDR3 consists of 13 residues. The CDR3 sequence is CASGLSTGSEQYF. CDR3 bases: TGTGCTAGTGGTTTGTCTACAGGGAGCGAGCAGTACTTC.

This chain uses TRBV5-1 with TRBJ2-7; D is perhaps TRBD2 (7 bases). The V gene's germline CDR1 is SGHRS and CDR2 YFSETQ. The V and J ends lost 2 bases and 2 bases respectively, with 11 bases between them. CDR3 length: 14 amino acids. The DNA of the CDR3 is TGCGCCAGCAGCTTCGCGGGGGCAACCTACGAGCAGTACTTC. Its translation is CASSFAGATYEQYF.

The sample holds one count of this clone. The chain combines TRBV30 with TRBJ1-2, with 8 bases aligning to TRBD1. Unmatched junction bases numbered 15, after V lost 7 bases and J lost 8 bases. The germline gives CDR1 GTSNPN, CDR2 SVGIG (reference sequence). This CDR3 comprises 14 residues. Written as DNA, the CDR3 is TGTGCCTCGTCCACACCTCGGGACAGGAGGGGCTACACCTTC. Residues: CASSTPRDRRGYTF.

This rearrangement joins TRBV6-1 to TRBJ2-7; D not resolved. The CDR3 loop spans 12 amino acids. Trimming took 2 bases from V and 4 from J, leaving 6 bases between them. Germline assignment: CDR1 MNHNS and CDR2 SASEGT. The CDR3 is CASSELAYEQYF. Here the CDR3 DNA reads TGTGCCAGCAGTGAACTTGCGTACGAGCAGTACTTC.

The rearrangement uses TRBV6-5 and TRBJ2-2, with 8 bases identical to TRBD2. The CDR3 sequence is 15 residues long. Germline V gives CDR1 MNHEY, CDR2 SVGAGI. Trimming removed 7 bases from V and 7 bases from J; junction bases left unmatched: 11. CDR3 bases: TGTGCCAGCACTAAAACGGGGGGGCAGGGCGGGGAGCTGTTTTTT. It specifies CASTKTGGQGGELFF.

The chain employs TRBV2 and TRBJ1-2, with 10 bases lining up with TRBD1. The ends lost 11 bases at V and 8 bases at J; junction bases unmatched: 11. Germline V gene sequence: CDR1 SNHLY, CDR2 FYNNEI. The CDR3 consists of 13 residues. CDR3 in amino acids: CASEVGTGVGYTF. DNA for the CDR3: TGTGCCTCTGAGGTGGGGACAGGGGTCGGCTACACCTTC.

The chain combines TRBV18 with TRBJ2-7; TRBD1 matches at 8 bases. Germline loops: CDR1 KGHSH, CDR2 LQKENI. This CDR3 comprises 14 residues. J was trimmed by 5 bases and V by 2 bases; bases with no gene match: 5. The CDR3 DNA reads as TGTGCCAGCTCACCAATTGGACAGGGTAACGAGCAGTACTTC. This translates into CASSPIGQGNEQYF. Combining the CDR3 with reference TRBV18 and TRBJ2-7 gives the whole variable domain NAGVMQNPRHLVRRRGQEARLRCSPMKGHSHVYWYRQLPEEGLKFMVYLQKENIIDESGMPKERFSAEFPKEGPSILRIQQVVRGDSAAYFCASSPIGQGNEQYFGPGTRLTVT.

As regards this clone: The sample has other DNA sequences that encode this CDR3 too. The chain is built from TRBV5-1 and TRBJ1-1; D is undetermined. CDR1 is SGHRS, CDR2 YFSETQ, per germline. CDR3 length: 14 amino acids. Deletions cut 0 bases from V and 5 bases from J, with 11 bases between. The CDR3: CASSLAGGGTEAFF. The CDR3 coding sequence is TGCGCCAGCAGCTTGGCAGGTGGAGGTACTGAAGCTTTCTTT.

With respect to this clone: The junction shows a germline mismatch at one end, possibly a read error. The genes are TRBV7-9 and TRBJ2-1, with 12 bases lining up with TRBD2. CDR3 length equals 13 residues. The germline gives CDR1 SEHNR, CDR2 FQNEAQ (reference sequence). The CDR3, as DNA: TGTGCCAGCAGCTTAGAGACTAGCGGGGGCTCAGTCTTC. As protein: CASSLETSGGSVF.

The chain has TRBV6-6 and TRBJ2-3, with 7 bases that match TRBD2. With 7 bases clipped from V and 0 bases from J, the junction kept 4 bases outside the gene matches. There are 14 residues in the CDR3. CDR1 MNHNY and CDR2 SVGAGI come from the germline V gene (reference sequence). CDR3 loop: CASIFGGSTDTQYF. Written as DNA, the CDR3 is TGTGCCAGCATCTTCGGGGGGAGCACAGATACGCAGTATTTT.

In nucleotides, the CDR3 is TGTGCCAGCAGTAATAGCGGGCGACCCACCGGGGAGCTGTTTTTT. Encoded protein: CASSNSGRPTGELFF. The chain recombines TRBV13 with TRBJ2-2, with TRBD2 matching over 7 bases. Unmatched junction bases numbered 8, after V lost 6 bases and J lost 4 bases. The CDR3 is 15 amino acids. Germline V gene sequence: CDR1 PRHDT, CDR2 FYEKMQ (reference sequence).

The CDR3 nucleotides read TGCAGTGCTAGGAGGCAGTACGAGCAGTACTTC. Translated, it gives CSARRQYEQYF. The genes are TRBV20-1 and TRBJ2-7; D remains unclear. Trimming shortened V by 3 bases and J by 4 bases, and 7 bases separated the two germline ends. Germline V gives CDR1 DFQATT, CDR2 SNEGSKA (reference sequence). The CDR3 sequence is 11 residues long.

The rearrangement links TRBV5-1 to TRBJ2-2; TRBD2 matches 9 bases. The CDR3 spans 18 residues. V lost 7 bases to trimming and J lost 0 bases; unmatched junction nucleotides: 13. Germline V gene data show CDR1 as SGHRS and CDR2 as YFSETQ. The CDR3 DNA follows: TGCGCCAGCTTCCCTATGCCGGCTAGCGGGGCGAACACCGGGGAGCTGTTTTTT. This encodes CASFPMPASGANTGELFF.

The CDR3 region has the DNA TGTGCCAGCTCGGACCCCGGGACAGTTAACTATGGCTACACCTTC. As protein: CASSDPGTVNYGYTF. The V and J genes are TRBV18 and TRBJ1-2; TRBD1 matches at 7 bases. V was pared by 6 bases and J by 1 base, with 8 bases of the junction left unmatched. The germline V gene encodes CDR1 KGHSH and CDR2 LQKENI. There are 15 residues in the CDR3.